Each of the 6 T cell receptor beta chains below was sequenced from the same sample in a study of blood T cell repertoires in COVID-19. Some clones are missing from TCRdb's copy, which holds only in-frame ones; the method was immunoSEQ multiplex PCR. The table includes 300,000 to 350,000 clones, almost 90% detected once. The material sequenced was peripheral blood. All receptors derive from a woman aged 25-40 years with COVID-19, enrolled during active disease.

The V gene is TRBV28, the J gene TRBJ1-2; TRBD1 agrees at 9 bases. CDR3 length: 16 amino acids. V dropped 5 bases and J dropped 1; count of bases not matched to a gene: 8. Per germline, CDR1 MDHEN and CDR2 SYDVKM. The DNA of the CDR3 is TGTGCCAGCAGTGATCTGGGACAGGGAGGTAACTATGGCTACACCTTC. Its protein product is CASSDLGQGGNYGYTF.

This sequence joins TRBV10-1 and TRBJ1-1; 7 nucleotides agree with TRBD1. J lost 4 bases, V lost 5 bases, and 4 bases had no gene match. Germline CDR1 reads WNHNN; CDR2 reads SYGVQD (reference sequence). This CDR3 is built from 13 residues. Written as DNA, the CDR3 is TGCGCCAGCAGTCGTAGGGGGCCCACTGAAGCTTTCTTT. This sequence encodes CASSRRGPTEAFF.

The CDR3 bases are TGTGCCAGCAGCTCAGGACTAGAGAGCTCCTACAATGAGCAGTTCTTC. It yields the protein CASSSGLESSYNEQFF. This sequence joins TRBV7-6 and TRBJ2-1; 7 nucleotides agree with TRBD2. CDR3 length equals 16 residues. V lost 4 bases and J lost 0; bases outside the gene matches: 6. From germline, CDR1 is SGHVS and CDR2 FNYEAQ.

The DNA for the CDR3 is TGTGCCAGTAGTATAAGCGCGCTCGGCACTGAAGCTTTCTTT. It yields the protein CASSISALGTEAFF. The chain combines TRBV19 with TRBJ1-1, with unresolved D. CDR1 and CDR2 (germline): LNHDA, SQIVND (reference sequence). V lost 2 bases and J 4 bases, leaving 11 bases between the germline ends. This CDR3 comprises 14 residues.

The rearrangement joins TRBV20-1 to TRBJ1-5; TRBD1 agrees at 7 bases. This CDR3 region has 15 residues. CDR1 is DFQATT, CDR2 SNEGSKA, per germline (reference sequence). V shed 3 bases and J 4 bases; nucleotides not matched to a gene: 9. As DNA, the CDR3 is TGCAGTGCTAGTAAACAGGGGCGTGAAAATCAGCCCCAGCATTTT. It is translated as CSASKQGRENQPQHF.

CDR3 DNA sequence: TGCGCCAGCAGTTTGACTGGCTCCTACAATGAGCAGTTCTTC. It specifies CASSLTGSYNEQFF. The chain has TRBV10-1 and TRBJ2-1, with D unresolved. The V and J ends lost 5 bases and 0 bases respectively, with 8 bases between them. Germline V gene data show CDR1 as WNHNN and CDR2 as SYGVQD (reference sequence). The CDR3 runs to 14 residues.